This TCR beta chain came from a study of cytomegalovirus exposure and HLA in healthy donors. The V gene's germline CDR1 is MDHEN and CDR2 SYDVKM. The length of the CDR3 is 14 residues. The ends were cut back, 6 bases at V and 0 bases at J, with 9 bases in the middle. PCR used 60 Vbeta primers and 13 Jbeta primers. The data were produced by immunoSEQ multiplex PCR, yet TCRdb's version contains in-frame clones alone and is incomplete. This table lists roughly 120,000 clones. The clonotype comes from a man aged 35 to 55 in good health and CMV-seronegative. The sequenced sample consisted of PBMCs. The chain couples TRBV28 to TRBJ2-4; tentatively, D is TRBD1 (5 bases). The CDR3 sequence: CASSPRVAKNIQYF. CDR3 bases: TGTGCCAGCAGCCCCAGGGTAGCCAAAAACATTCAGTACTTC. The full variable domain, rest sourced from reference TRBV28 and TRBJ2-4, is DVKVTQSSRYLVKRTGEKVFLECVQDMDHENMFWYRQDPGLGLRLIYFSYDVKMKEKGDIPEGYSVSREKKERFSLILESASTNQTSMYLCASSPRVAKNIQYFGAGTRLSVL.